This is a list of T cell receptor beta chains from one sample in a study of blood T cell repertoires in COVID-19. The data were produced by immunoSEQ multiplex PCR, yet TCRdb's version contains in-frame clones alone and is incomplete. The data contain more than 450,000 clones, 87% of them singletons. The sequencing sample was made of PBMCs or T cells enriched from blood (not recorded which). Source of these receptors: a young woman who had recovered from COVID-19. CDR3s include the opening cysteine and the closing phenylalanine or tryptophan. A D gene is named only where the DNA matches it firmly. Some rows have no size entry. The others give once, few or many, or a class for an expanded clone.

J gene,V gene,D gene,clone size,CDR3 protein,CDR3 DNA
TRBJ2-7,TRBV5-6,.,.,CASSLVPGPGSYEQYF,TGTGCCAGCAGCTTGGTCCCCGGGCCGGGGTCCTACGAGCAGTACTTC
TRBJ1-5,TRBV19,.,.,CASSIGTNQPQHF,TGTGCCAGTAGTATAGGGACTAATCAGCCCCAGCATTTT
TRBJ2-5,TRBV9,TRBD1,once,CASSVVDGRGYQETQYF,TGTGCCAGCAGCGTAGTCGACGGCAGGGGGTATCAAGAGACCCAGTACTTC
TRBJ1-6,TRBV29-1,TRBD1,once,CSVRGTGGNSPLHF,TGCAGCGTTAGAGGGACAGGGGGAAATTCACCCCTCCACTTT
TRBJ1-5,TRBV10-2,.,.,CASSEAGRGRGGNQPQHF,TGCGCCAGCAGTGAGGCCGGCAGGGGACGGGGAGGCAATCAGCCCCAGCATTTT
TRBJ2-7,TRBV6-5,TRBD1,.,CASRRTGGEQYF,TGTGCCAGCAGGAGGACAGGCGGCGAGCAGTACTTC
TRBJ2-3,TRBV5-1,.,.,CASSLQLTSTDTQYF,TGCGCCAGCAGCTTACAGTTAACTAGCACAGATACGCAGTATTTT
TRBJ1-4,TRBV6-1,.,.,CASSDNGPTNEKLFF,TGTGCCAGCAGTGACAATGGGCCAACTAATGAAAAACTGTTTTTT
TRBJ1-4,TRBV24-1,TRBD1,.,CATSDPPTTGEGDEKLFF,TGTGCCACCAGTGACCCTCCTACGACAGGGGAGGGCGATGAAAAACTGTTTTTT
TRBJ1-2,TRBV12-3/TRBV12-4,TRBD1,.,CASLGQANYGYTF,TGTGCCAGCCTAGGACAGGCAAACTATGGCTACACCTTC
TRBJ2-3,TRBV10-2,TRBD1,.,CASSGGNADTQYF,TGCGCCAGCTCAGGGGGAAACGCAGATACGCAGTATTTT
TRBJ2-7,TRBV30,.,.,CAWRGPGEREQYF,TGTGCCTGGAGAGGTCCAGGGGAGCGCGAGCAGTACTTC
TRBJ1-2,TRBV5-5,.,.,CASSLGAGYYGYTF,TGTGCCAGCAGCTTGGGTGCAGGGTATTATGGCTACACCTTC
TRBJ1-2,TRBV5-1,TRBD1,.,CASSLSDRAGYTF,TGCGCCAGCAGCTTGTCGGACAGGGCAGGCTACACCTTC
TRBJ2-1,TRBV5-1,.,once,CASSLERGTETYNEQFF,TGCGCCAGCAGCTTGGAACGCGGGACGGAGACCTACAATGAGCAGTTCTTC
TRBJ1-3,TRBV12-3/TRBV12-4,.,.,CASSLSVNTIYF,TGTGCCAGCAGTTTATCTGTAAACACCATATATTTT
TRBJ1-6,TRBV28,.,.,CASSLEDSGTIQYLWDSPLHF,TGTGCCAGCAGTTTGGAAGATTCCGGGACTATCCAATACCTTTGGGATTCACCCCTCCACTTT
TRBJ1-2,TRBV30,.,.,CAWTAGPGGYTF,TGTGCCTGGACCGCCGGCCCGGGTGGCTACACCTTC
TRBJ1-2,TRBV6-1,TRBD1,.,CASSELGTGVGYTF,TGTGCCAGCAGTGAATTAGGGACAGGGGTTGGCTACACCTTC
TRBJ2-5,TRBV28,.,.,CASSSPGLQETQYF,TGTGCCAGCAGTTCACCGGGACTCCAAGAGACCCAGTACTTC